These 26 T cell receptor beta chains were sequenced from one sample in a study of blood T cells in healthy people across ages. Then a second PCR, running roughly 7 to 11 cycles, was carried out with a sample-barcoded 5' primer and a J-beta primer mix. TCRdb passed the 5' RACE reads through MiXCR, listing each CDR3 protein once. The table lists about 400,000 distinct CDR3 sequences, roughly half of them singletons. Sequenced: blood. The source of these receptors is a man aged 55 to 70 in good health.

This clonotype was detected once. The chain couples TRBV5-1 to TRBJ2-3; no definite D call. The germline V and J ends were trimmed by 4 bases and 0 bases, with 9 bases remaining between them. Germline values: CDR1 SGHRS, CDR2 YFSETQ. The CDR3 is 14 residues long. CDR3 DNA: TGCGCCAGCAGCGTGGATCGGAGCACAGATACGCAGTATTTT. Encoded protein: CASSVDRSTDTQYF.

This clonotype has a count of ten or more. This may be a read error, as it is one base from a much larger clone. This rearrangement joins TRBV11-2 to TRBJ1-2; D call uncertain. V was shortened by 4 bases and J by 3 bases, with 9 bases between the two germline ends. The CDR3 consists of 13 residues. Germline CDR1 SGHAT, CDR2 FQNNGV. Here the CDR3 reads CASSCGRYYGYTF. CDR3 coding DNA: TGTGCCAGCAGCTGCGGCAGGTACTATGGCTACACCTTC. Variable domain in full (rest from reference TRBV11-2 and TRBJ1-2): EAGVAQSPRYKIIEKRQSVAFWCNPISGHATLYWYQQILGQGPKLLIQFQNNGVVDDSQLPKDRFSAERLKGVDSTLKIQPAKLEDSAVYLCASSCGRYYGYTFGSGTRLTVV.

The chain recombines TRBV21-1 with TRBJ2-3; the D call of TRBD1 is as the table states it, not checked on the DNA. TRBV21-1 is termed a pseudogene. The CDR3 has 17 amino acids. CDR3 loop: CASSKQTAGEGTDTRYF. DNA for the CDR3: TGTGCCAGCAGCAAACAAACGGCGGGGGAAGGCACAGATACGCGGTATTTT.

In regard to this clonotype: Given a much more abundant clone one base away, this may be a read error. The J gene is TRBJ2-5, the V gene TRBV29-1; possible D gene TRBD1, 5 bases. The J call may be mistaken, given a closer DNA end match to TRBJ2-1. Germline V gene lookup returns CDR1 SQVTM and CDR2 ANQGSEA. This CDR3 has 12 amino acids. The CDR3 is CSTTGDQETQFF. CDR3 sequence (DNA): TGCAGCACAACAGGCGACCAAGAGACCCAGTTCTTC.

V usage is TRBV28 and J usage is TRBJ1-2; 8 positions agree with TRBD1. Germline loops: CDR1 MDHEN, CDR2 SYDVKM. This CDR3 region has 14 residues. V shed 9 bases, J shed 4 bases, and the junction held 10 bases outside the gene matches. CDR3 DNA: TGTGCCAGTCTGAGACAGGGGAGTAGCTATGGCTACACCTTC. This gives the protein CASLRQGSSYGYTF.

This chain joins TRBV29-1 and TRBJ1-1, with D possibly matching TRBD1 (6 bases). The length of the CDR3 is 15 residues. Germline values: CDR1 SQVTM, CDR2 ANQGSEA. The DNA of the CDR3 is TGCAGGGCAAACGGGCCTCGAGGGGGTGTCGCTGAAGCTTTCTTT. Protein product: CRANGPRGGVAEAFF.

The sample holds a few counts of this clonotype. This chain joins TRBV29-1 and TRBJ2-3, with 14 nucleotides matching TRBD2. Germline V gives CDR1 SQVTM, CDR2 ANQGSEA. The CDR3 sequence is 19 residues long. Trimming cost V 1 base and J 5 bases; bases outside gene matches: 14. The CDR3 DNA reads as TGCAGCGTTGAAGGAGGGGGGACTAGCGGGAGAGGATCAGTAGATACGCAGTATTTT. Amino acid sequence: CSVEGGGTSGRGSVDTQYF.

The chain has TRBV5-1 and TRBJ1-1, with 7 bases aligning to TRBD1. The CDR3 is 14 residues long. Germline CDR1 is SGHRS and CDR2 is YFSETQ. The J segment lost 0 bases and the V segment lost 4 bases, leaving 3 bases of the junction unmatched. This CDR3 is CASSQTGMNTEAFF. In DNA form, the CDR3 reads TGCGCCAGCAGCCAGACAGGGATGAACACTGAAGCTTTCTTT. Variable domain in full (rest from reference TRBV5-1 and TRBJ1-1): KAGVTQTPRYLIKTRGQQVTLSCSPISGHRSVSWYQQTPGQGLQFLFEYFSETQRNKGNFPGRFSGRQFSNSRSEMNVSTLELGDSALYLCASSQTGMNTEAFFGQGTRLTVV.

The rearrangement uses TRBV3-1 and TRBJ1-4; D is undetermined. Germline V lookup: CDR1 LGHDT, CDR2 YNNKEL (reference sequence). The V end lost 2 bases, the J end lost 12 bases, and 10 bases lay between the germline ends. The CDR3 spans 12 residues. Written as DNA, the CDR3 is TGTGCCAGCAGCCAATCGACCAACCAACTGTTTTTT. This translates into CASSQSTNQLFF.

J is TRBJ2-5 and V is TRBV7-6, with 7 bases lining up with TRBD2. This CDR3 has 16 amino acids. Germline V gene lookup returns CDR1 SGHVS and CDR2 FNYEAQ. Germline trimming cut 1 base from V and 5 bases from J; bases unmatched to any gene: 10. This chain's CDR3 is CASSLGRTSVGETQYF. As DNA, the CDR3 is TGTGCCAGCAGCTTAGGGCGAACTAGCGTAGGGGAGACCCAGTACTTC.

The chain employs TRBV7-2 and TRBJ2-5, with D perhaps given as TRBD1 or TRBD2 (6 bases each). Germline V lookup: CDR1 SGHTA, CDR2 FQGNSA. This CDR3 contains 13 residues. Trimming left V 1 base short and J 12 bases short, with 15 bases between. CDR3 residues: CASSLVQVGGEYF. CDR3 sequence (DNA): TGTGCCAGCAGCTTAGTTCAAGTGGGGGGCGAGTACTTC. Complete variable domain (other parts from reference TRBV7-2 and TRBJ2-5): GAGVSQSPSNKVTEKGKDVELRCDPISGHTALYWYRQSLGQGLEFLIYFQGNSAPDKSGLPSDRFSAERTGGSVSTLTIQRTQQEDSAVYLCASSLVQVGGEYFGPGTRLLVL.

This clonotype appeared a few times. J is TRBJ1-2 and V is TRBV5-6; 8 nucleotides agree with TRBD1. The V gene end was trimmed by 2 bases and the J gene end by 1 base; junction bases not matched to a gene: 10. CDR3 length equals 17 residues. Germline values: CDR1 SGHDT, CDR2 YYEEEE. CDR3 DNA: TGTGCCAGCAGCTTCACAGGGGGGATAGGAGGTAACTATGGCTACACCTTC. The encoded protein is CASSFTGGIGGNYGYTF.

V and J are TRBV13 and TRBJ2-7; 8 positions match TRBD1. CDR1 is PRHDT and CDR2 is FYEKMQ in the germline V gene (reference sequence). The CDR3 covers 16 residues. The V gene end was trimmed by 5 bases and the J gene end by 0 bases; junction bases not matched to a gene: 9. CDR3 region: CASSSSRGLGSYEQYF. CDR3 nucleotide sequence: TGTGCCAGCAGCAGCTCCAGGGGGCTTGGCTCCTACGAGCAGTACTTC.

This clonotype appeared many times. The chain joins TRBV6-5 to TRBJ2-1, with 10 bases aligning to TRBD1. Trimming removed 6 bases from V and 5 bases from J; junction bases left unmatched: 4. In germline, CDR1 is MNHEY, CDR2 SVGAGI. This CDR3 spans 14 amino acids. CDR3 DNA sequence: TGTGCCAGCAGCCCGGGACAGGGGAACAATGAGCAGTTCTTC. Protein: CASSPGQGNNEQFF.

The rearrangement joins TRBV6-2 or TRBV6-3 to TRBJ2-1; 7 bases are a match to TRBD2. CDR3 length equals 14 residues. Germline V CDR1 and CDR2: MNHEY, SVGEGT. The V segment lost 8 bases and the J segment 7 bases; nucleotides outside the gene matches: 11. CDR3 region: CASGRVGALNEQFF. In nucleotides, the CDR3 is TGTGCCAGCGGGAGGGTTGGCGCGCTAAATGAGCAGTTCTTC.

The gene calls are TRBV9 and TRBJ2-7; no definite D call. The germline V gene has CDR1 SGDLS and CDR2 YYNGEE. CDR3 length: 14 residues. V lost 0 bases, J lost 5 bases, and 12 bases lay in between. The CDR3 loop reads CASSVGKGINEQYF. The CDR3 region has the DNA TGTGCCAGCAGCGTAGGTAAAGGGATCAACGAGCAGTACTTC.

This clonotype was counted ten times or more. The chain joins TRBV29-1 to TRBJ2-1; D is uncertain. The ends were cut back, 1 base at V and 8 bases at J, with 6 bases in the middle. The CDR3 is made up of 11 amino acids. From germline, CDR1 is SQVTM and CDR2 ANQGSEA. In DNA form, the CDR3 reads TGCAGCGTTGAAGGGTCCCATGAGCAGTTCTTC. It translates to CSVEGSHEQFF.

The chain is built from TRBV27 and TRBJ2-7; 9 nucleotides match TRBD2. The V segment lost 4 bases and the J segment 3 bases; nucleotides outside the gene matches: 7. The CDR3 sequence is 15 residues long. In germline, CDR1 is MNHEY, CDR2 SMNVEV (reference sequence). The CDR3, as DNA: TGTGCCAGCAGTTCGACTAGCGGACGGTACTACGAGCAGTACTTC. This translates into CASSSTSGRYYEQYF.

The chain employs TRBV7-9 and TRBJ2-4; 8 nucleotides align to TRBD1. With the DNA end fitting TRBJ2-7 better, the J assignment may be wrong. The CDR3 contains 13 residues. In germline, CDR1 is SEHNR, CDR2 FQNEAQ (reference sequence). CDR3 region: CASLGQGRYEQYF. CDR3 bases: TGTGCCAGCCTTGGACAGGGCCGCTACGAGCAGTACTTC.

The chain carries TRBV3-1 and TRBJ1-2, with D perhaps matching TRBD1 (6 bases). CDR1 and CDR2 (germline): LGHDT, YNNKEL (reference sequence). With 0 bases removed from V and 12 bases from J, the gap between germline ends came to 14 bases. CDR3 length: 13 amino acids. The CDR3 sequence is CASSQDVQGRHTF. CDR3 sequence (DNA): TGTGCCAGCAGCCAAGACGTCCAGGGGAGGCACACCTTC.

CDR3 sequence (DNA): TGTGCCAGCAGTGAGATGGAGTCATGGTATGGCTACACCTTC. Translation gives CASSEMESWYGYTF. This chain connects TRBV2 to TRBJ1-2; D is undetermined. Trimming took off 3 bases at V and 5 bases at J, with 13 bases between the two ends. The germline CDR1 and CDR2 sequences are SNHLY and FYNNEI. This CDR3 spans 14 amino acids.

This clonotype was counted between two and nine times. The V gene is TRBV4-1, the J gene TRBJ2-5, with D perhaps matching TRBD1 (6 bases). V was trimmed by 7 bases and J by 7 bases, leaving 19 bases between them. The CDR3 is 14 amino acids. Germline V gives CDR1 MGHRA, CDR2 YSYEKL. CDR3 sequence: CASTERQAPGTQYF. For the CDR3, the DNA is TGCGCCAGCACCGAACGACAGGCGCCCGGGACCCAGTACTTC.

This clonotype was seen a few times. V gene TRBV7-2 combines with J gene TRBJ2-7; a weak D match, TRBD1 (5 bases). The CDR3 extends over 14 amino acids. Germline lookup yields CDR1 SGHTA and CDR2 FQGNSA. Trimming pared 6 bases from V and 0 bases from J, leaving 12 bases between. In DNA, the CDR3 is TGTGCCAGCAGTAAGGGGCAGGACTCCTACGAGCAGTACTTC. Its protein is CASSKGQDSYEQYF.

The gene calls are TRBV6-2 or TRBV6-3 and TRBJ2-3; TRBD1 aligns across 12 bases. This CDR3 is 15 amino acids long. V shed 7 bases, J shed 3 bases, and the junction held 5 bases outside the gene matches. The germline V gene has CDR1 MNHEY and CDR2 SVGEGT. Written as DNA, the CDR3 is TGTGCCAGCATCTCGGGACAGGGGGCTACAGATACGCAGTATTTT. Protein: CASISGQGATDTQYF.

In its sample, this clonotype was seen many times. DNA for the CDR3: TGCAGCGCCCTCAGCGGGATTGACAATGAGCAGTTCTTC. This codes for CSALSGIDNEQFF. The chain combines TRBV29-1 with TRBJ2-1; 7 nucleotides agree with TRBD2. Unmatched junction bases numbered 8, after V lost 7 bases and J lost 5 bases. The CDR3 length is 13 residues. CDR1 is SQVTM and CDR2 is ANQGSEA in the germline V gene.

Only a few counts were recorded for this clonotype. DNA for the CDR3: TGTGCCAGCAGTGCGGACAGGGCGTCCTACAATGAGCAGTTCTTC. As protein: CASSADRASYNEQFF. The chain links TRBV12-3 or TRBV12-4 to TRBJ2-1; 8 nucleotides align to TRBD1. V trimming: 5 bases; J trimming: 1 base; junction bases outside the gene matches: 4. The CDR3 sequence is 15 residues long.